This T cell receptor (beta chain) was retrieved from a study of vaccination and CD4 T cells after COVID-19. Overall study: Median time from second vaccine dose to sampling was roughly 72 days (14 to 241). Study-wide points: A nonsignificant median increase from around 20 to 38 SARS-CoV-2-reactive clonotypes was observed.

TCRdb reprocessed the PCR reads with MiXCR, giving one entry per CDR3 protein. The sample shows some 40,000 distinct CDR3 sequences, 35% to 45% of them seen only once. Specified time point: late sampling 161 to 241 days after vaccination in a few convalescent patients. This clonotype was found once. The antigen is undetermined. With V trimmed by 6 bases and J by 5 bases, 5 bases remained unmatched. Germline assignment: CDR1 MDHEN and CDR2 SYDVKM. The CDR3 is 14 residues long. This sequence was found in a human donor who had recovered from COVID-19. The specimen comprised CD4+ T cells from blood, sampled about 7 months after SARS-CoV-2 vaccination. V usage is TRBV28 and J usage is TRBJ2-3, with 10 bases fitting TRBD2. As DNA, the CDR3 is TGTGCCAGCAGAAGCGGGAGGGACTTAGATACGCAGTATTTT. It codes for CASRSGRDLDTQYF.